This T cell receptor beta chain emerged from a study of blood T cell repertoires in COVID-19. The CDR3 runs to 14 residues. Trimming took off 3 bases at V and 7 bases at J, with 13 bases between the two ends. The germline CDR1 and CDR2 sequences are GTSNPN and SVGIG (reference sequence). This clone was counted between two and nine times. Sequenced by immunoSEQ multiplex PCR; TCRdb stores in-frame clones only, minus some. The table shows approximately 180,000 clones, with over 75% occurring only once. Sequenced sample: peripheral blood. The genes are TRBV30 and TRBJ1-6, with a tentative D call TRBD1 (6 bases). This receptor was identified in a woman in her seventies with acute or convalescent COVID-19. The CDR3 bases are TGTGCCTGGAGACCCGGACAGTTCAATTCACCCCTCCACTTT. It translates to CAWRPGQFNSPLHF.